The rows below give T cell receptor beta chains drawn from one sample of a study of response to subunit inactivated influenza vaccine. Each CDR3 protein is one row after TCRdb ran MiXCR on the RT-PCR reads. The sample yields about 580,000 distinct CDR3 sequences, less than 15% seen once. The sequencing used PBMCs from blood, collected 11 to 12 days after vaccination. The receptors shown here come from a man aged 45-60 years who received an inactivated influenza vaccine. Each CDR3 is given with its conserved first and last residue. The D gene is left open where the match is weak. Not all rows give a size; the values are once, few, many and, for expanded clones, a class.

v_call: TRBV10-3
j_call: TRBJ1-1
d_call: TRBD1
clone_size: many
cdr3_length: 13
cdr3_nt: TGTGCCATCAGGGCCACAGGGGGCACTGAAGCTTTCTTT
cdr3_aa: CAIRATGGTEAFF

v_call: TRBV4-1
j_call: TRBJ1-1
d_call: .
clone_size: few
cdr3_length: 13
cdr3_nt: TGCGCCAGCAGCCAAGATCCGAACACTGAAGCTTTCTTT
cdr3_aa: CASSQDPNTEAFF

v_call: TRBV9
j_call: TRBJ2-5
d_call: TRBD1
clone_size: .
cdr3_length: 16
cdr3_nt: TGTGCCAGCAGCGCCCCCGGGACAGGGAGGAGGGAGACCCAGTACTTC
cdr3_aa: CASSAPGTGRRETQYF

v_call: TRBV14
j_call: TRBJ2-4
d_call: .
clone_size: .
cdr3_length: 16
cdr3_nt: TGTGCCAGCAGCCAAGATTTAGGGATAGCCAAAAACATTCAGTACTTC
cdr3_aa: CASSQDLGIAKNIQYF

v_call: TRBV28
j_call: TRBJ1-1
d_call: .
clone_size: few
cdr3_length: 14
cdr3_nt: TGTGCCAGCAGTTATGGACTGTTGAACACTGAAGCTTTCTTT
cdr3_aa: CASSYGLLNTEAFF

v_call: TRBV20-1
j_call: TRBJ2-1
d_call: TRBD2
clone_size: few
cdr3_length: 14
cdr3_nt: TGCAGTGCGGGAGGGCCGGTGTCCTACAATGAGCAGTTCTTC
cdr3_aa: CSAGGPVSYNEQFF

v_call: TRBV7-3
j_call: TRBJ2-7
d_call: TRBD2
clone_size: few
cdr3_length: 18
cdr3_nt: TGTGCCAGCAGCTTAAGGCGGCTAGCGGGCTTTTGGGCGGGAGAGCAGTACTTC
cdr3_aa: CASSLRRLAGFWAGEQYF

v_call: TRBV14
j_call: TRBJ1-6
d_call: .
clone_size: few
cdr3_length: 13
cdr3_nt: TGTGCCAGCAGCCAAGATGGGTATTCACCCCTCCACTTT
cdr3_aa: CASSQDGYSPLHF

v_call: TRBV7-9
j_call: TRBJ2-5
d_call: .
clone_size: .
cdr3_length: 17
cdr3_nt: TGTGCCAGCAGCTTTCCGGCCTTCTCGGTCCTGAGGGAGACCCAGTACTTC
cdr3_aa: CASSFPAFSVLRETQYF

v_call: TRBV28
j_call: TRBJ2-1
d_call: .
clone_size: .
cdr3_length: 18
cdr3_nt: TGTGCCAGCAGTTCCGGTACCGGGTATGGGAGCCCCCACAATGAGCAGTTCTTC
cdr3_aa: CASSSGTGYGSPHNEQFF

v_call: TRBV9
j_call: TRBJ2-3
d_call: TRBD2
clone_size: many
cdr3_length: 16
cdr3_nt: TGTGCCAGCAGTCCGCTAGCGGGGGGCAGCACAGATACGCAGTATTTT
cdr3_aa: CASSPLAGGSTDTQYF

v_call: TRBV7-2
j_call: TRBJ2-7
d_call: .
clone_size: .
cdr3_length: 15
cdr3_nt: TGTGCCAGCAGCTTAGCGGGAGGTAACTCCTACGAGCAGTACTTC
cdr3_aa: CASSLAGGNSYEQYF

v_call: TRBV6-2/TRBV6-3
j_call: TRBJ2-7
d_call: .
clone_size: .
cdr3_length: 13
cdr3_nt: TGTGCCAGCAGTTACAGTCGACAGAACGAGCAGTACTTC
cdr3_aa: CASSYSRQNEQYF

v_call: TRBV6-4
j_call: TRBJ2-2
d_call: TRBD2
clone_size: once
cdr3_length: 16
cdr3_nt: TGTGCCAGCAACGATAATGGCGGGAGACTGGGCGGGGAGCTGTTTTTT
cdr3_aa: CASNDNGGRLGGELFF

v_call: TRBV11-2
j_call: TRBJ2-7
d_call: .
clone_size: many
cdr3_length: 11
cdr3_nt: TGTGCCAGCCACAACGGGGAGGAGCAGTACTTC
cdr3_aa: CASHNGEEQYF

v_call: TRBV6-2/TRBV6-3
j_call: TRBJ2-3
d_call: .
clone_size: many
cdr3_length: 16
cdr3_nt: TGTGCCAGCAGTTACCGGGGGCGCACTAGCACAGATACGCAGTATTTT
cdr3_aa: CASSYRGRTSTDTQYF

v_call: TRBV20-1
j_call: TRBJ1-2
d_call: .
clone_size: few
cdr3_length: 11
cdr3_nt: TGCAGTGCTAGAGACGACTATGGCTACACCTTC
cdr3_aa: CSARDDYGYTF

v_call: TRBV6-5
j_call: TRBJ1-1
d_call: TRBD1
clone_size: .
cdr3_length: 18
cdr3_nt: TGTGCCAGCAGTTACTATTGGACAGGGGTGAATGCGAACACTGAAGCTTTCTTT
cdr3_aa: CASSYYWTGVNANTEAFF

v_call: TRBV7-8
j_call: TRBJ2-7
d_call: .
clone_size: .
cdr3_length: 19
cdr3_nt: TGTGCCAGCAGCTTTGCTACGGCTATTTCACACCGTGGTCCCTACGAGCAGTACTTC
cdr3_aa: CASSFATAISHRGPYEQYF

v_call: TRBV20-1
j_call: TRBJ2-7
d_call: .
clone_size: .
cdr3_length: 14
cdr3_nt: TGCAGTGCTAGAGATAGTATAAGCTCCTACGAGCAGTACTTC
cdr3_aa: CSARDSISSYEQYF

v_call: TRBV4-3
j_call: TRBJ2-3
d_call: TRBD1
clone_size: .
cdr3_length: 17
cdr3_nt: TGCGCCAGCAGCCAAGATAATTGGGACAGCAACACAGATACGCAGTATTTT
cdr3_aa: CASSQDNWDSNTDTQYF

v_call: TRBV12-3/TRBV12-4
j_call: TRBJ1-1
d_call: .
clone_size: .
cdr3_length: 14
cdr3_nt: TGTGCCAGCAGTTTCCGCGGGGGCGGCACTGAAGCTTTCTTT
cdr3_aa: CASSFRGGGTEAFF

v_call: TRBV10-3
j_call: TRBJ2-5
d_call: .
clone_size: few
cdr3_length: 15
cdr3_nt: TGTGCCATCAGTGAGTCTGGCGCTAGCTGGGAGACCCAGTACTTC
cdr3_aa: CAISESGASWETQYF